This T cell receptor beta chain was documented in a study of identical twins. Study-level findings and limits: Alpha sequences that were out-of-frame and twin-shared showed an excess of low generation probability. The study based its conclusions on cross-sectional statistical analysis and did not follow the same donors.

TCRdb re-derived calls from the 5' RACE reads in MiXCR, one entry per CDR3 protein. Of hundreds of thousands of distinct CDR3 sequences listed, more than 9% are singletons. Every donor was a healthy Caucasian. The CDR3 length is 15 residues. V was pared by 1 base and J by 9 bases, with 9 bases of the junction left unmatched. The germline V gene encodes CDR1 SGHDN and CDR2 FVKESK. In its sample, this clonotype was seen a few times. Its specificity is not known. These data were also reused for a study on yellow fever vaccine responses in identical twins.

The sequence derives from a young woman in good health. This chain connects TRBV14 to TRBJ1-2; 9 nucleotides align to TRBD1. The source material was PBMCs. CDR3 DNA sequence: TGTGCCAGCAGCCAAGCGGGACAGGGCGTCGGAAGCTACACCTTC. Its translation: CASSQAGQGVGSYTF.